This T cell receptor beta chain was captured in a study of blood T cell repertoires in COVID-19. Looking at the study overall: Sample material is recorded as cDNA or gDNA derived from T cells, B-cell-depleted T cells, or PBMCs.

The V and J ends lost 5 bases and 6 bases respectively, with 13 bases between them. The CDR3 runs to 13 residues. Germline V lookup: CDR1 MRHNA, CDR2 SNTAGT. TCRdb's copy holds only in-frame clones and misses some; the assay was immunoSEQ multiplex PCR. This sample carries approximately 200,000 clones, roughly 88% of them seen once, and the ten largest clones take around 1.5%. Specimen: peripheral blood. The chain carries TRBV6-4 and TRBJ1-2; D might be TRBD1 (5 bases). This sequence originates from a man between 18 and 35 years old with active or convalescent COVID-19. CDR3 DNA: TGTGCCAGCAGTAAGATGACAGTCGATGGCTACACCTTC. It codes for CASSKMTVDGYTF.